The 7 T cell receptor beta chains reported below all come from one sample, sequenced in a study of cytomegalovirus exposure and HLA in healthy donors. Primers: 60 Vbeta forward and 13 Jbeta reverse. Repertoires were generated with immunoSEQ multiplex PCR, while TCRdb's copy carries only in-frame clones and drops some. The sample comprises about 99,000 clones, roughly 79% of which are singletons, and roughly 6% rests with the top ten. Material: PBMCs. These receptors all come from a man aged 60-69 years in good health and CMV-seropositive.

This chain links TRBV12-2 with TRBJ2-2; the table gives TRBD2 as D, unverified against the DNA. TRBV12-2 is flagged as a pseudogene. The CDR3 length is 15 residues. In nucleotides, the CDR3 is TGTGCAAGTCGCTTAACAGACTACTACACCGGGGAGCTGTTTTTT. Translation gives CASRLTDYYTGELFF.

The chain combines TRBV11-3 with TRBJ2-7; 7 bases map to TRBD2. Germline assignment: CDR1 SGHNT and CDR2 YENEEA. V dropped 6 bases and J dropped 7; count of bases not matched to a gene: 9. The CDR3 totals 13 residues. CDR3 region: CASSSPGLGEQYF. The CDR3, as DNA: TGTGCCAGCAGTTCTCCTGGACTAGGGGAGCAGTACTTC.

This clone was seen a single time. The CDR3 region has the DNA TGTGCCACCAGCCCGGGACAGGGGACCGATACGCAGTATTTT. It specifies CATSPGQGTDTQYF. The chain recombines TRBV15 with TRBJ2-3, with 10 positions matching TRBD1. The CDR3 is made up of 14 amino acids. Germline assignment: CDR1 LNHNV and CDR2 YYDKDF (reference sequence). The J segment lost 6 bases and the V segment lost 5 bases, leaving 5 bases of the junction unmatched.

This clone has a single count. This rearrangement joins TRBV6-5 to TRBJ2-5; D perhaps matches TRBD1 (5 bases). V lost 6 bases and J lost 2, with 7 bases in between. Looked up from germline, CDR1 is MNHEY and CDR2 is SVGAGI. The CDR3 length is 12 residues. The CDR3 reads CASSQGQETQYF. The CDR3 nucleotides are TGTGCCAGCAGCCAGGGACAAGAGACCCAGTACTTC.

This clone was seen a single time. This CDR3 reads CASSVAASGGAIYEQYF. CDR3 nucleotide sequence: TGTGCCAGCAGCGTAGCGGCTAGCGGGGGGGCCATCTACGAGCAGTACTTC. The V and J genes are TRBV9 and TRBJ2-7; 12 positions match TRBD2. The trim removed 0 bases at V and 3 bases at J, leaving 7 bases unmatched. This CDR3 spans 17 amino acids. Looked up from germline, CDR1 is SGDLS and CDR2 is YYNGEE.

The gene calls are TRBV4-2 and TRBJ2-3, with TRBD2 matching over 8 bases. The CDR3 contains 16 residues. The V segment lost 6 bases and the J segment 0 bases; nucleotides outside the gene matches: 8. Germline CDR1 reads LGHNA; CDR2 reads YNFKEQ. The CDR3 reads CASRASLAASTDTQYF. CDR3 nucleotides: TGTGCCAGCAGAGCATCACTAGCGGCTAGCACAGATACGCAGTATTTT.

This chain joins TRBV28 and TRBJ2-3; 11 bases map to TRBD2. The length of the CDR3 is 15 residues. CDR1 MDHEN and CDR2 SYDVKM come from the germline V gene. V lost 5 bases, J lost 3 bases, and 4 bases stayed unmatched. The CDR3 reads CASSPWTSGTDTQYF. The CDR3 DNA sequence: TGTGCCAGCAGTCCCTGGACTAGCGGGACAGATACGCAGTATTTT.